This TCR beta chain was documented in a study of tumor-infiltrating lymphocytes in primary liver carcinoma. Study-wide context: Enrolled patients were male and female, aged 30 to 69 years. Study results and caveats: Overlap in tumor-adjacent and tumor-blood pairs fell below that of tumor region pairs.

Co-extraction of RNA and DNA was performed on 20-30 mg of unsorted bulk tissue. Those sampled were patients whose primary liver carcinoma was treated by surgical resection. Constant-region priming of about 520 ng total RNA yielded TCR beta cDNA. Each TCR beta library was derived from three nested multiplex PCR rounds that employed slightly modified ARM-PCR. Amplification in the first two PCR rounds was performed using TRBV1-TRBV30 forward primers and a C-beta reverse primer for roughly 10 cycles each. TCRdb ran MiXCR on the multiplex PCR reads and lists one entry per CDR3 protein. The table has about 97,000 distinct CDR3 sequences, about 62% seen once; the top ten hold roughly an eighth. The CDR3 has 15 residues. Germline loops: CDR1 MNHEY, CDR2 SVGAGI. As to this clonotype: The antigen is unknown. The junction and the germline gene differ at one end; a read error may be behind it.

Sequencing was performed on liver tumor tissue from sampling region 2. Subset given: tumor region T2, inferior pole. This TCR was sampled from a woman aged 60-75 years with primary liver carcinoma and hepatitis B virus infection. The chain links TRBV6-5 to TRBJ2-6; 7 bases align to TRBD1. The CDR3 protein is CAGSYRGSGSNVLTF. CDR3 nucleotide sequence: TGTGCCGGCAGTTACAGGGGCTCTGGGTCCAACGTCCTGACTTTC.